This T cell receptor beta chain stems from a study of CD8+ T cells in alopecia areata. The overall study: Once tofacitinib had been taken for 6 to 18 months, 6 months off drug followed.

PBMC-derived CD4+ and CD8+ T cells were sorted. This clone has a handful of counts. cDNA serving as the sequencing template came from extracted, reverse transcribed RNA. Assay used: immunoSEQ multiplex PCR; TCRdb lists only in-frame clones, some missing. The sample shows about 130,000 clones, around 50% of them seen only once. CDR3 size: 15 residues. From germline, CDR1 is SGHNT and CDR2 YYREEE (reference sequence). The germline V and J ends were trimmed by 4 bases and 4 bases, with 14 bases remaining between them. Material: CD4+ T cells sorted from blood, obtained at week 0. This TCR was sampled from a human donor with alopecia areata. The chain carries TRBV5-4 and TRBJ2-2, with D tentatively TRBD1 (5 bases). The CDR3 sequence is CASSGERGGTGELFF. The CDR3 DNA reads TGTGCCAGCAGCGGTGAAAGGGGCGGCACCGGGGAGCTGTTTTTT.